Listed below are T cell receptor beta chains from one sample, sequenced in a study of blood T cell repertoires in COVID-19. Sequencing used immunoSEQ multiplex PCR; TCRdb keeps in-frame clones, though not all of them. The table shows fewer than 250,000 clones, with about four fifths occurring only once. Input material: PBMCs or T cells enriched from blood (not recorded which). The receptor set was obtained from a woman between 40 and 55 years old who had been exposed to COVID-19. Both conserved end residues are part of each CDR3. D genes are given only for firm matches. Clone size is stated in some rows and not others, as once, few, many or a class when expanded.

j_gene: TRBJ1-2; v_gene: TRBV6-5; d_gene: .; abundance: .; CDR3nt: TGTGCCAGTTTGGGCGGGACCTGGGGTGGCTACACCTTC; CDR3aa: CASLGGTWGGYTF
j_gene: TRBJ1-2; v_gene: TRBV11-1; d_gene: .; abundance: .; CDR3nt: TGTGCCAGCAGCCGCGCTGGGGCGAATGGCTACACCTTC; CDR3aa: CASSRAGANGYTF
j_gene: TRBJ2-1; v_gene: TRBV27; d_gene: TRBD1; abundance: once; CDR3nt: TGTGCCAGCAGGGAGGGACAGGGGCATTACAATGAGCAGTTCTTC; CDR3aa: CASREGQGHYNEQFF
j_gene: TRBJ2-1; v_gene: TRBV7-3; d_gene: TRBD1; abundance: .; CDR3nt: TGTGCCAGCAGCTACGGGACAGGCGGCAATGAGCAGTTCTTC; CDR3aa: CASSYGTGGNEQFF
j_gene: TRBJ2-2; v_gene: TRBV5-4; d_gene: TRBD1; abundance: few; CDR3nt: TGTGCCAGCAGCTTGGGTAGGACAGGGGGCACCGGGGAGCTGTTTTTT; CDR3aa: CASSLGRTGGTGELFF
j_gene: TRBJ2-3; v_gene: TRBV9; d_gene: TRBD2; abundance: .; CDR3nt: TGTGCCAGCAGCGTAGGGCGGGGGATCACAGATACGCAGTATTTT; CDR3aa: CASSVGRGITDTQYF
j_gene: TRBJ2-7; v_gene: TRBV7-2; d_gene: .; abundance: .; CDR3nt: TGTGCCAGCAGTCCCGAGGGCCAGGGGACGAAAAGGGAGCAGTACTTC; CDR3aa: CASSPEGQGTKREQYF
j_gene: TRBJ2-2; v_gene: TRBV5-8; d_gene: TRBD1; abundance: .; CDR3nt: TGTGCCAGCAGCCCCACAGGGGCGAACACCGGGGAGCTGTTTTTT; CDR3aa: CASSPTGANTGELFF
j_gene: TRBJ2-7; v_gene: TRBV4-1; d_gene: TRBD2; abundance: .; CDR3nt: TGCGCCAGCAGCCAAGGACTAGCGGGGGTTGAGCAGTACTTC; CDR3aa: CASSQGLAGVEQYF
j_gene: TRBJ1-1; v_gene: TRBV2; d_gene: TRBD1; abundance: .; CDR3nt: TGTGCCAGCAGTGAACAAGGGACAGGGATGTATGGCACTGAAGCTTTCTTT; CDR3aa: CASSEQGTGMYGTEAFF
j_gene: TRBJ1-1; v_gene: TRBV5-1; d_gene: .; abundance: .; CDR3nt: TGCGCCAGCAGCTTGGGGGAGAGCACTGAAGCTTTCTTT; CDR3aa: CASSLGESTEAFF
j_gene: TRBJ1-6; v_gene: TRBV19; d_gene: .; abundance: .; CDR3nt: TGTGCCAGCAGAGACGCGGGCTATAATTCACCCCTCCACTTT; CDR3aa: CASRDAGYNSPLHF
j_gene: TRBJ2-7; v_gene: TRBV7-2; d_gene: TRBD2; abundance: .; CDR3nt: TGTGCCAGCAGCTTAGTCCTCTGGGGAGCGGGGGACCGTTACGAGCAGTACTTC; CDR3aa: CASSLVLWGAGDRYEQYF
j_gene: TRBJ1-1; v_gene: TRBV9; d_gene: .; abundance: once; CDR3nt: TGTGCCAGCAGCGGCGAGGGGGATGCTTTCTTT; CDR3aa: CASSGEGDAFF
j_gene: TRBJ1-6; v_gene: TRBV10-3; d_gene: TRBD1; abundance: few; CDR3nt: TGTGCCACGCATGAGGGACCCGGGACAGTCCGCCCAAATTCACCCCTCCACTTT; CDR3aa: CATHEGPGTVRPNSPLHF
j_gene: TRBJ1-2; v_gene: TRBV12-5; d_gene: TRBD1; abundance: .; CDR3nt: TGTGCTAGTGGTTTTACAATTCGGGACAGGGAGATAGAAGGCTACACCTTC; CDR3aa: CASGFTIRDREIEGYTF
j_gene: TRBJ1-2; v_gene: TRBV7-9; d_gene: .; abundance: .; CDR3nt: TGTGCCAGCAGCCCCCCGCCCCGGGACAAGACTAACTATGGCTACACCTTC; CDR3aa: CASSPPPRDKTNYGYTF